This T cell receptor (beta chain) was captured by sequencing in a study of CD8 T cells in ankylosing spondylitis. TCRdb recomputed calls from the 5' RACE reads with MiXCR, one row per CDR3 protein. Of approximately 200,000 distinct CDR3 sequences listed, around 13% are singletons. V shed 1 base and J shed 6 bases, with 12 bases lying between them. Germline loops: CDR1 DFQATT, CDR2 SNEGSKA (reference sequence). This CDR3 comprises 14 residues. Study findings and constraints: Disease-linked clones had a CD8+ phenotype and relatively low frequency in peripheral blood. Earlier literature documents some of the motif variants in reactive arthritis synovial fluid and blood.

This clonotype was seen a few times. The target antigen is unknown. This clonotype originated in a male donor with ankylosing spondylitis or in good health (not recorded which). The chain is built from TRBV20-1 and TRBJ1-4; TRBD1 is a possible D gene (5 bases). Specimen: blood, either unsorted or a sorted T cell fraction (not recorded which). The CDR3 DNA reads TGCAGTGCTAGAGGGATTCGGGGGGATGAAAAACTGTTTTTT. It yields the protein CSARGIRGDEKLFF.